This T cell receptor (beta chain) was obtained from a study of technical replicates of blood from a handful of donors. The CDR3 is 16 amino acids. V lost 3 bases to trimming and J lost 4 bases; unmatched junction nucleotides: 9. CDR1 and CDR2 from the germline V gene are MNHEY and SMNVEV (reference sequence). Data came from immunoSEQ multiplex PCR; TCRdb stores just in-frame clones and leaves some out. The sample yields roughly 87,000 clones, around nine tenths seen once. The source material was T cells isolated from PBMCs. The V gene is TRBV27, the J gene TRBJ2-1; 7 positions match TRBD1. The TCR originated in a human donor in good health. The CDR3: CASSFFLGQVYNEQFF. CDR3 nucleotide sequence: TGTGCCAGCAGTTTTTTCCTCGGACAGGTTTACAATGAGCAGTTCTTC.